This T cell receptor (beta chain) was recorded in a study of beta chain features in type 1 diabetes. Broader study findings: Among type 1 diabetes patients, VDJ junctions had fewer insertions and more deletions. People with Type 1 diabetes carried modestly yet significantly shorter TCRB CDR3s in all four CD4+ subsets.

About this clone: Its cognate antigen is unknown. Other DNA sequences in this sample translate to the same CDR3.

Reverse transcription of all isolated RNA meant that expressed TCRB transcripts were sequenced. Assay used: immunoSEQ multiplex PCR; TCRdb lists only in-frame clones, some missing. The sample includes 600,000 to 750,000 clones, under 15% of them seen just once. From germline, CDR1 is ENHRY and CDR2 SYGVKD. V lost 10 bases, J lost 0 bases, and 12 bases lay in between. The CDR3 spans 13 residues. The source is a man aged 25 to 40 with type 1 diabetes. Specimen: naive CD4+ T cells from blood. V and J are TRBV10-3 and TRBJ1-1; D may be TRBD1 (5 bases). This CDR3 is CASRGGMNTEAFF. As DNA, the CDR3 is TGTGCCAGCCGTGGGGGGATGAACACTGAAGCTTTCTTT.